The 15 T cell receptor beta chains given below trace back to one sample, sequenced in a study of vaccination and CD4 T cells after COVID-19 (dated by TCRdb to between 2022 and 2023). Antigen specificity for these receptors is unknown. Library construction relied on PCR. Sequencing relied on an Illumina iSeq 100. TCR sequencing of DNA from cultured CD4+ T cells used the Oncomine TCR Beta short-read assay at the Johns Hopkins FTIC core. The public reads were reanalyzed by TCRdb: fastp trimming at Q25, MiXCR alignment, in-frame beta chains only. Identical CDR3 proteins give one entry, which carries the most common genes and DNA. The sample yields 9,000 to 15,000 distinct CDR3 sequences; 30% to 40% were counted once. About a third of the sample goes to the ten largest clones. In light of the paper, this sample's treatment or condition label describes: roughly 10-day PBMC culture with coronavirus spike peptide pools or control peptides (ViraFEST assay).

The sequencing here drew on CD4+ T cells from blood, cultured in vitro, taken before SARS-CoV-2 vaccination. The receptors derive from a human donor who received a COVID-19 vaccine.

This clonotype was picked up a small number of times. V and J are TRBV24-1 and TRBJ2-1; TRBD1 or TRBD2 may be the D gene (5 bases each). Per the germline V gene, CDR1 is KGHDR and CDR2 is SFDVKD. The CDR3 consists of 12 residues. The V end lost 7 bases, the J end lost 11 bases, and 14 bases lay between the germline ends. The CDR3 coding sequence is TGTGCCACCAGCGAAACCGGGACGAAGCAGTTCTTC. Its translation: CATSETGTKQFF.

The chain uses TRBV20-1 and TRBJ2-3; 13 positions match TRBD2. The CDR3 is 16 residues long. Trimming took 0 bases from V and 4 from J; bases not matched to a gene: 4. CDR1 and CDR2 (germline): DFQATT, SNEGSKA (reference sequence). The CDR3: CSARELAGGYADTQYF. The CDR3 DNA reads as TGCAGTGCTAGAGAACTAGCGGGGGGGTATGCAGATACGCAGTATTTT.

The chain couples TRBV6-5 to TRBJ1-2; no reliable D call. This CDR3 region has 18 residues. V lost 0 bases and J lost 0, with 17 bases in between. In germline, CDR1 is MNHEY, CDR2 SVGAGI. DNA for the CDR3: TGTGCCAGCAGTTACTCGTCTGGTAGAACCACTCCTAACTATGGCTACACCTTC. This sequence encodes CASSYSSGRTTPNYGYTF.

The sample holds a few counts of this clonotype. CDR3 sequence reads: CASRGPGVGKLFF. The CDR3 region has the DNA TGTGCCAGCAGGGGACCAGGGGTCGGAAAACTGTTTTTT. The rearrangement links TRBV6-2 or TRBV6-3 to TRBJ1-4; the D gene is possibly TRBD1 (6 bases). V was trimmed by 6 bases and J by 10 bases, leaving 15 bases between them. The CDR3 has 13 residues. CDR1 and CDR2 (germline): MNHEY, SVGEGT.

V usage is TRBV5-6 and J usage is TRBJ2-1; D is undetermined. Near its end, the DNA agrees better with TRBJ2-7, so the J call may be wrong. Germline V lookup: CDR1 SGHDT, CDR2 YYEEEE. This CDR3 is built from 14 residues. CDR3 bases: TGTGCCAGCAGCTTGGATCCAGCTTACTACGAGCAGTACTTC. Amino acid sequence: CASSLDPAYYEQYF.

This clonotype appeared a few times. The chain combines TRBV19 with TRBJ1-5; TRBD1 might be the D (5 bases). Trimming cost V 5 bases and J 6 bases, with 14 bases left between them. The CDR3 contains 14 residues. Germline-derived CDR1 and CDR2 are LNHDA and SQIVND (reference sequence). The CDR3 loop reads CASSSGRESQPQHF. The CDR3 bases are TGTGCCAGTAGTTCAGGCAGGGAAAGTCAGCCCCAGCATTTT.

The CDR3: CASSLEARAHSGNTIYF. Here the CDR3 DNA reads TGTGCCAGCAGCTTAGAGGCCAGGGCCCACTCTGGAAACACCATATATTTT. The chain is built from TRBV7-2 and TRBJ1-3; the D gene is possibly TRBD1 (5 bases). CDR3 length: 17 amino acids. The V and J ends lost 1 base and 0 bases respectively, with 13 bases between them. Germline loops: CDR1 SGHTA, CDR2 FQGNSA.

The chain has TRBV6-2 or TRBV6-3 and TRBJ2-5; 7 positions match TRBD2. Trimming cost V 6 bases and J 5 bases; bases outside gene matches: 15. This CDR3 spans 16 amino acids. The germline V gene encodes CDR1 MNHEY and CDR2 SVGEGT. CDR3 sequence reads: CASRDWGGRVRETQYF. As DNA, the CDR3 is TGTGCCAGCAGGGACTGGGGGGGTAGGGTTCGGGAGACCCAGTACTTC.

The genes are TRBV10-3 and TRBJ2-3, with D perhaps TRBD1 (6 bases). V was trimmed by 2 bases and J by 2 bases, leaving 14 bases between them. This CDR3 is 16 amino acids long. The germline V gene has CDR1 ENHRY and CDR2 SYGVKD. The CDR3 DNA follows: TGTGCCATCAGTGAGGGACAGAATATGTACACAGATACGCAGTATTTT. This gives the protein CAISEGQNMYTDTQYF.

V is TRBV20-1 and J is TRBJ2-5, with TRBD2 matching over 8 bases. The junction had 15 bases not matched to a gene; V was cut back by 6 bases and J by 3 bases. This CDR3 is 16 amino acids long. Germline lookup yields CDR1 DFQATT and CDR2 SNEGSKA (reference sequence). The CDR3 nucleotides are TGCAGTGCCGCGGGCCGTAGCGGGGCGCTGAAAGAGACCCAGTACTTC. This gives the protein CSAAGRSGALKETQYF.

This clonotype is medium-sized (0.01 to 0.1%). The chain couples TRBV20-1 to TRBJ1-5, with D perhaps matching TRBD1 (5 bases). V dropped 3 bases and J dropped 3 bases, with 24 bases sitting between them. The CDR3 has 18 residues. The germline gives CDR1 DFQATT, CDR2 SNEGSKA (reference sequence). The CDR3 loop is CSARDHTTGTDFNQPQHF. The CDR3 nucleotides read TGCAGTGCTAGGGACCACACCACCGGGACGGACTTCAATCAGCCCCAGCATTTT.

This clonotype is categorized as medium-sized (0.01 to 0.1%). This chain joins TRBV30 and TRBJ1-5; no clear D. Germline assignment: CDR1 GTSNPN and CDR2 SVGIG (reference sequence). V dropped 2 bases and J dropped 7 bases, with 12 bases sitting between them. The CDR3 has 13 residues. The CDR3: CAWSSGFGQPQHF. CDR3 DNA sequence: TGTGCCTGGAGTAGTGGATTCGGACAGCCCCAGCATTTT.

The rearrangement uses TRBV21-1 and TRBJ1-2; whether TRBD1, the table's D call, matches the DNA was not checked. TRBV21-1 is listed as a pseudogene. The CDR3 is 14 amino acids. CDR3 nucleotide sequence: TGTGCCAGCAGCAAAGTTAGGGGGAAACTAGGCTACACCTTC. Amino acid sequence: CASSKVRGKLGYTF.

The gene calls are TRBV7-8 and TRBJ2-5; TRBD2 agrees at 8 bases. V shed 1 base, J shed 1 base, and the junction held 2 bases outside the gene matches. The germline CDR1 and CDR2 sequences are SGHVS and FQNEAQ. The CDR3 is made up of 15 amino acids. CDR3 coding DNA: TGTGCCAGCAGCTTAGACAGCGGGGGCCAAGAGACCCAGTACTTC. Residues: CASSLDSGGQETQYF.

The chain joins TRBV20-1 to TRBJ1-4; 10 bases are a match to TRBD1. Germline V CDR1 and CDR2: DFQATT, SNEGSKA (reference sequence). CDR3 length: 16 amino acids. The J segment lost 1 base and the V segment lost 3 bases, leaving 5 bases of the junction unmatched. The CDR3 coding sequence is TGCAGTGCTAGTTGGGACAGGGGAGAAACTAATGAAAAACTGTTTTTT. Protein sequence: CSASWDRGETNEKLFF.